One T cell receptor (beta chain) is described in this entry. The antigen is undetermined. The germline V gene encodes CDR1 LNHNV and CDR2 YYDKDF (reference sequence). The CDR3 is 15 amino acids. Trimming pared 0 bases from V and 4 bases from J, leaving 10 bases between. The sample is drawn from a study of shared clonotypes between healthy human individuals. Study-wide results and caveats: Rarefaction exposed incomplete sorted-subset sequencing despite large depth.

Replicate PCRs from sorted subsets contained approximately 190 ng DNA, which is around 30,000 T cell genomes. Clones were sequenced by immunoSEQ multiplex PCR, and TCRdb holds only the in-frame ones, with some missing. The sample yields roughly 2.5 million clones, more than 80% seen once. V usage is TRBV15 and J usage is TRBJ1-3, with D hard to call. The TCR was taken from a man younger than 30 in good health. Specimen: naive CD4+ T cells sorted from blood. Subset noted: CD45RA+ positively selected. CDR3 sequence: CATSRDNGSGNTIYF. CDR3 nucleotide sequence: TGTGCCACCAGCAGAGATAACGGCAGCGGAAACACCATATATTTT.